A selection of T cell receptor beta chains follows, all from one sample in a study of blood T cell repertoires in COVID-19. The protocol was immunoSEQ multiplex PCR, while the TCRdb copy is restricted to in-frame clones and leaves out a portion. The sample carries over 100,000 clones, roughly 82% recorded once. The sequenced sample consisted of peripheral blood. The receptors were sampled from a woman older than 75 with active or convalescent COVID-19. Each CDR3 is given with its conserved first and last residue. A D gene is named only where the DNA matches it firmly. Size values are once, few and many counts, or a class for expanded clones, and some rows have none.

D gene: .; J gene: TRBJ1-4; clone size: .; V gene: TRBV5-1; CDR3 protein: CASTSTATNEKLFF; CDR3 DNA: TGCGCCAGCACCTCCACTGCAACTAATGAAAAACTGTTTTTT
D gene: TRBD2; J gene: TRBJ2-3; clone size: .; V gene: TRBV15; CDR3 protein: CATSRESSGIYLDTQYF; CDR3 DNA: TGTGCCACCAGCAGAGAGTCTAGCGGGATTTACCTAGATACGCAGTATTTT
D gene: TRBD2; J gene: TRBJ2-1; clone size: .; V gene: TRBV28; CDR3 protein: CASSALAASSYNEQFF; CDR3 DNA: TGTGCCAGCAGTGCGCTAGCGGCGAGCTCCTACAATGAGCAGTTCTTC
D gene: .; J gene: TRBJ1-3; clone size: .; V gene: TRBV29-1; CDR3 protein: CSVERFSGNTIYF; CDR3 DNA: TGCAGCGTTGAACGGTTTTCTGGAAACACCATATATTTT
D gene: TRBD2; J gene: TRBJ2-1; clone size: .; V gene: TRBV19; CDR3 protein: CASSIRLASYNEQFF; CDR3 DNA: TGTGCCAGTAGTATAAGACTAGCCTCCTACAATGAGCAGTTCTTC
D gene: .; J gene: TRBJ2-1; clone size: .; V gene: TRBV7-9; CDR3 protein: CASMVSGRNEQFF; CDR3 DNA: TGTGCCAGCATGGTAAGCGGTCGGAATGAGCAGTTCTTC
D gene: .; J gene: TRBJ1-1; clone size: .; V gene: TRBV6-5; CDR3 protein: CASSSPGGLFEAFF; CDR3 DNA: TGTGCCAGCAGTTCCCCCGGAGGATTATTTGAAGCTTTCTTT
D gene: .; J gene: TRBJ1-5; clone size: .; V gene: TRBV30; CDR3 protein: CAWSGLQGPGYQPQHF; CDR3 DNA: TGTGCCTGGAGTGGACTACAGGGTCCAGGTTATCAGCCCCAGCATTTT
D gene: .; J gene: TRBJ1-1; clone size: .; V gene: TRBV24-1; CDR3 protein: CATSDKQVTNTEAFF; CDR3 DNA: TGTGCCACCAGTGACAAACAGGTCACGAACACTGAAGCTTTCTTT
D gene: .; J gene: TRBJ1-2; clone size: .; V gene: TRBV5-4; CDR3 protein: CASSSGPPGVYGYTF; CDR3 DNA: TGTGCCAGCAGCTCGGGGCCGCCAGGGGTCTATGGCTACACCTTC
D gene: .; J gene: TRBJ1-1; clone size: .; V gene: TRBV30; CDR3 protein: CAWSAGNDEAFF; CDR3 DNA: TGTGCCTGGAGTGCCGGGAACGATGAAGCTTTCTTT
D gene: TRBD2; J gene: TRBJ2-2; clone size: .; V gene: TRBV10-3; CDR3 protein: CAISTSGAMNTGELFF; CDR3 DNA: TGTGCCATCAGCACTAGCGGGGCGATGAACACCGGGGAGCTGTTTTTT
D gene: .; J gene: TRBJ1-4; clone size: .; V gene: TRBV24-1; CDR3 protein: CATSGPGYNEKLFF; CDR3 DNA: TGTGCCACCAGTGGCCCCGGTTATAATGAAAAACTGTTTTTT
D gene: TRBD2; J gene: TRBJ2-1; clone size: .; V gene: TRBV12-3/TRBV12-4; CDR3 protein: CASSTSSGSRFF; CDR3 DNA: TGTGCCAGCAGTACCTCTAGCGGATCCCGGTTCTTC
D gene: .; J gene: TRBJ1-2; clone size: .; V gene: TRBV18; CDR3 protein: CASSRAHRGIGYTF; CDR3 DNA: TGTGCCAGCTCACGTGCACACCGAGGGATTGGCTACACCTTC
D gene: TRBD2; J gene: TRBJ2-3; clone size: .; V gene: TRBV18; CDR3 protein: CASSREAGVSTDTQYF; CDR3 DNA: TGTGCCAGTTCCCGTGAAGCGGGAGTGAGCACAGATACGCAGTATTTT
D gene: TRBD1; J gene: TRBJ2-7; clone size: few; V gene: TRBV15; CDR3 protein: CATSRDLRTGVEQYF; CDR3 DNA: TGTGCCACCAGCAGAGATCTTAGGACAGGGGTCGAGCAGTACTTC
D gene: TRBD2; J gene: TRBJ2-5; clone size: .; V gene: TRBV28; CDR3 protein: CASRSGLAGVRETQYF; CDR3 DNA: TGTGCCAGCAGATCGGGACTAGCGGGAGTACGGGAGACCCAGTACTTC
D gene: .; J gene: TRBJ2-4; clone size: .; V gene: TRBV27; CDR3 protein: CASSLTGGNIQYF; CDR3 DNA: TGTGCCAGCAGTCTGACAGGAGGAAACATTCAGTACTTC
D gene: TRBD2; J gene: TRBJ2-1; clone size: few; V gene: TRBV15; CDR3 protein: CATSSLDSGRRYSYNEQFF; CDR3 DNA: TGTGCCACCAGCTCCTTAGATAGCGGGAGACGTTACTCCTACAATGAGCAGTTCTTC
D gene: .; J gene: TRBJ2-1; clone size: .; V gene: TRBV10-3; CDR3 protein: CAIILAPSYNEQFF; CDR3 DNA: TGTGCCATCATCTTAGCGCCCTCCTACAATGAGCAGTTCTTC
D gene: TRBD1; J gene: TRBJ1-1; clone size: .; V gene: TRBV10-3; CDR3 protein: CAISESKAGGSTEAFF; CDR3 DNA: TGTGCCATCAGTGAGTCGAAGGCAGGGGGCTCAACTGAAGCTTTCTTT
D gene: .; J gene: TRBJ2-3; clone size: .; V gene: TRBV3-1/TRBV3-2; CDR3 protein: CASSQVPSGTDTQYF; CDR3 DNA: TGTGCCAGCAGCCAAGTACCTAGCGGCACAGATACGCAGTATTTT
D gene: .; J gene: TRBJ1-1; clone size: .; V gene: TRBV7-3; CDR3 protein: CASSSLISSDTDMNTEAFF; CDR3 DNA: TGTGCCAGCAGCTCCCTTATATCCAGTGACACGGACATGAACACTGAAGCTTTCTTT
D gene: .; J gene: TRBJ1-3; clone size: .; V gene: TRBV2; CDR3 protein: CASSLGLGNTIYF; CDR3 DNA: TGTGCCAGCAGTCTGGGGCTAGGAAACACCATATATTTT
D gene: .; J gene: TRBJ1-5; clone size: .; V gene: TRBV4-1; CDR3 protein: CASSPSRVINQPQHF; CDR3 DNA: TGCGCCAGCAGCCCATCCCGGGTTATCAATCAGCCCCAGCATTTT
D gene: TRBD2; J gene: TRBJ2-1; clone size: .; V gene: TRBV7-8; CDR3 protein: CASSPRASGSWGNEQFF; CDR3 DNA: TGTGCCAGCAGCCCGAGGGCTAGCGGGAGTTGGGGCAATGAGCAGTTCTTC
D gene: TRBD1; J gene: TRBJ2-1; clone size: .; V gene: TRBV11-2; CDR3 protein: CASSPGTATSQEQFF; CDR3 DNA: TGTGCCAGCAGCCCCGGGACAGCGACATCTCAGGAGCAGTTCTTC
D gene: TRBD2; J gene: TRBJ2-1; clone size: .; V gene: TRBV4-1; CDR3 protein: CASSPGVAGIVYNEQFF; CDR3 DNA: TGCGCCAGCAGCCCGGGGGTAGCGGGAATAGTTTACAATGAGCAGTTCTTC
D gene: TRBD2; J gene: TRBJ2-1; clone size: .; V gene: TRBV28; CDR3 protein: CASSLTAGGIYEQFF; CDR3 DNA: TGTGCCAGCAGTTTAACAGCGGGAGGGATCTATGAGCAGTTCTTC
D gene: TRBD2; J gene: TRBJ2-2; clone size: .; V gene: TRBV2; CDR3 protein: CASSEEGTTTGELFF; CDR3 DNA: TGTGCCAGCAGTGAAGAGGGGACTACCACCGGGGAGCTGTTTTTT
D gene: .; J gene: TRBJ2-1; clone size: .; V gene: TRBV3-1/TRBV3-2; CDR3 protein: CASSLATEQFF; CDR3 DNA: TGTGCCAGCAGTCTAGCGACGGAGCAGTTCTTC
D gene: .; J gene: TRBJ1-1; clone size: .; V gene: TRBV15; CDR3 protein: CATSRDRPTRRGGSTEAFF; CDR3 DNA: TGTGCCACCAGCAGAGATCGCCCAACAAGGAGGGGAGGAAGCACTGAAGCTTTCTTT
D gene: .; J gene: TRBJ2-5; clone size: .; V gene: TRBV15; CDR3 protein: CATSSGGSPVETQYF; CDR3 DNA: TGTGCCACCAGCAGTGGTGGTAGCCCGGTAGAGACCCAGTACTTC
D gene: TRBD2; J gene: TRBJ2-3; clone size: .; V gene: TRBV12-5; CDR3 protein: CASGASGGDTQYF; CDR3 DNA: TGTGCTAGTGGTGCCAGCGGGGGCGATACGCAGTATTTT
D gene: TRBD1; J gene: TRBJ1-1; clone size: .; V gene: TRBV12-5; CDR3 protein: CASGLVLAGGNTEAFF; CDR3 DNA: TGTGCTAGTGGTTTGGTACTTGCAGGGGGAAACACTGAAGCTTTCTTT
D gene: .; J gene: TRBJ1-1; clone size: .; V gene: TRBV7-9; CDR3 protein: CASSSWTRNTEAFF; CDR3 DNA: TGTGCCAGCAGCTCCTGGACAAGAAACACTGAAGCTTTCTTT
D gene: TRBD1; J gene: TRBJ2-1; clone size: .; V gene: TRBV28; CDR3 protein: CASVQGANVNEQFF; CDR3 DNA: TGTGCCAGCGTTCAGGGGGCGAACGTCAATGAGCAGTTCTTC
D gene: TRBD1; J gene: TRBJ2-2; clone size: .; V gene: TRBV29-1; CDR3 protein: CSVSDRGRNTGELFF; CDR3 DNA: TGCAGCGTTTCCGACAGGGGGAGAAACACCGGGGAGCTGTTTTTT
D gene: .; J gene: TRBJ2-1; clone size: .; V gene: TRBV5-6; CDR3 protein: CASSTVPSSYNEQFF; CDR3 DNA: TGTGCCAGCTCGACAGTACCGAGCTCCTACAATGAGCAGTTCTTC
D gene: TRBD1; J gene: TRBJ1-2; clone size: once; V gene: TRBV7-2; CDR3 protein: CASSLGTGRRIGYTF; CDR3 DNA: TGTGCCAGCAGCTTGGGGACAGGGCGGCGGATTGGCTACACCTTC
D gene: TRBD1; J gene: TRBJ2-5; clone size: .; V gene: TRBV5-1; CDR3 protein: CASSLVSGTGQGETQYF; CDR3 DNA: TGCGCCAGCAGCTTGGTATCGGGGACAGGCCAGGGAGAGACCCAGTACTTC
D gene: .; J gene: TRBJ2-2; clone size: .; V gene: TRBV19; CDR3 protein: CASSRSYTGELFF; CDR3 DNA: TGTGCCAGTAGTAGGAGTTACACCGGGGAGCTGTTTTTT
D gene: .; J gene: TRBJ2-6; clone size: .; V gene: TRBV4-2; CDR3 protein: CASLGYSSPTGANVLTF; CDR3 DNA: TGTGCCAGCTTAGGTTACAGCAGTCCTACTGGGGCCAACGTCCTGACTTTC
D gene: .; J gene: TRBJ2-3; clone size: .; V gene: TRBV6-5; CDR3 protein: CASRQRFLTDTQYF; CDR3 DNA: TGTGCCAGCCGCCAGCGATTCCTCACAGATACGCAGTATTTT
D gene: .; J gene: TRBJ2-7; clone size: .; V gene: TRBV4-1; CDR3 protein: CASSPLLITHEQYF; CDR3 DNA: TGCGCCAGCAGCCCCCTACTTATCACCCACGAGCAGTACTTC
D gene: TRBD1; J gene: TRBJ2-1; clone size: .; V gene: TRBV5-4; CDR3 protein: CASSSDRDHGDNEQFF; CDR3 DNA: TGTGCCAGCAGCTCGGACAGGGACCACGGAGACAATGAGCAGTTCTTC
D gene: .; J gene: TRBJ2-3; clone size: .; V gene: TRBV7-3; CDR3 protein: CASSRAADSTDTQYF; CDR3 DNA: TGTGCCAGCAGCCGTGCAGCGGACAGCACAGATACGCAGTATTTT
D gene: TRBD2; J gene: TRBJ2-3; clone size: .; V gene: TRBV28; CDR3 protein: CASSLSGGFGTDTQYF; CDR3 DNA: TGTGCCAGCAGTTTATCGGGGGGTTTCGGCACAGATACGCAGTATTTT
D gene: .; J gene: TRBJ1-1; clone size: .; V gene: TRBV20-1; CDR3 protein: CSAEGNTEAFF; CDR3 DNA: TGCAGTGCTGAGGGGAACACTGAAGCTTTCTTT
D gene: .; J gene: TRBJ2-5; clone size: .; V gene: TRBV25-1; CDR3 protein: CASSAAGQKETQYF; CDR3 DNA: TGTGCCAGCAGTGCAGCGGGCCAGAAAGAGACCCAGTACTTC
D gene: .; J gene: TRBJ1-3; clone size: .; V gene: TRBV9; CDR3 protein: CASSVVWIGGFLYF; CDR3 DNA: TGTGCCAGCAGCGTAGTCTGGATTGGAGGTTTCCTATATTTT
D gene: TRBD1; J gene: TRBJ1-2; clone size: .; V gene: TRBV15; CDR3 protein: CATSSRTGVPYGYTF; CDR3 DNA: TGTGCCACCAGTTCGCGGACAGGGGTCCCTTATGGCTACACCTTC
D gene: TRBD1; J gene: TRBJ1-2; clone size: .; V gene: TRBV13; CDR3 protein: CASSTQGEGDGYTF; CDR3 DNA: TGTGCCAGCAGCACCCAGGGGGAAGGAGATGGCTACACCTTC